What follows is one TCR beta chain and its context. This clone is assessed as medium-sized (0.01 to 0.1%). What this receptor recognizes is not known. Base qualities are not provided; no much larger clone lies one nucleotide away. The sample originates from a study of OX40 agonist ivuxolimab in advanced cancers. Looking at the study overall: Ivuxolimab was a fully human IgG2 agonistic monoclonal antibody targeting the costimulatory receptor OX40 (CD134). In the dose-escalation cohort, roughly 80% of patients were male, and the mean age was around 60 years, with a range of about 23 to 90. Peripheral TCRbeta sequencing was intended to test whether TCR sequence diversity was altered and clonal T-cell expansion was caused by ivuxolimab. The paper describes the monotherapy dose-escalation part (N ≈ 51 patients) of the phase I trial of ivuxolimab. Three dose-escalation patients achieved partial responses, one with hepatocellular carcinoma and two with cutaneous melanoma. Intravenous ivuxolimab was administered to patients every 2 weeks at six dose levels: 0.01, 0.1, 0.3, 1.5, 3 and 10 mg/kg. Patients were allowed to have had prior anti-PD-1, anti-PD-L1 or anti-CTLA-4 therapy, and around 40% of the dose-escalation patients had previously received checkpoint inhibitors. Among the approximately 50 dose-escalation patients, about 20 had hepatocellular carcinoma, 15 or so melanoma, 9 renal cell carcinoma and 9 head and neck cancer.

Points the paper makes about the study in general: At doses from 0.1 to 3.0 mg/kg, clonal expansion was seen in both CD4+ and CD8+ blood T cells between baseline and week 6. Low levels of normalized T-cell clonal expansion were also seen in some patients who did not respond. Partial responders in the 0.1-3.0 mg/kg groups had among the lowest normalized peripheral clonal expansion, especially among CD8+ T cells. Which antigens the clonally expanded peripheral T cells were specific for was not determined. After ivuxolimab, CD8+ T cells had more expanded clones than CD4+ T cells on average.

The trial excluded patients who had a history of autoimmune disease or were on systemic immunosuppression. In every dose cohort, peripheral blood was drawn for TCR sequencing at baseline, cycle 4 day 1, and cycle 7 day 1. Samples were obtained from an open-label, multicenter, first-in-human phase I dose-escalation trial of ivuxolimab. Adults with locally advanced or metastatic head and neck squamous cell, hepatocellular, melanoma or renal cell carcinoma were enrolled in the trial. Before TCR sequencing, CD4+ T cells and CD8+ T cells from peripheral blood were sorted into separate populations. Taken from cysteine to phenylalanine, the CDR3 has 14 residues. Of the read, only the CDR3 DNA is kept; its 42 bases are in frame from base 1. CDR1 and CDR2, looked up from the germline V gene (reference sequence), are MNHNY and SVGAGI. V has 7 bases trimmed and J has 8 bases trimmed; junction bases matching no gene number 7.

To sequence the TCRbeta CDR3 region, genomic DNA was isolated from the sorted cells. The immunoSEQ Assay was used to sequence the TCRbeta CDR3 regions. TCRdb took over this immuneACCESS table, retaining in-frame rearrangements with V and J assigned. Such tables are incomplete; in checked studies, under half of the missing clones stem from an unresolved V gene, and the remainder is unexplained. The sample profile shows about 27,000 clones; roughly 80% of them were found once. The top ten constitute around 14% of the sample. Sequenced material: CD4+ or CD8+ T cells sorted from blood, taken in a trial of the OX40 agonist ivuxolimab. The V and J genes are TRBV6-6 and TRBJ1-4; 10 central nucleotides agree with TRBD1. This receptor was taken from an adult with an advanced solid tumor such as melanoma, head and neck, liver or kidney cancer. CDR3 reads: CASTSGTGEEKLFF. The nucleotides read TGTGCCAGCACCTCCGGGACAGGGGAGGAAAAACTGTTTTTT.